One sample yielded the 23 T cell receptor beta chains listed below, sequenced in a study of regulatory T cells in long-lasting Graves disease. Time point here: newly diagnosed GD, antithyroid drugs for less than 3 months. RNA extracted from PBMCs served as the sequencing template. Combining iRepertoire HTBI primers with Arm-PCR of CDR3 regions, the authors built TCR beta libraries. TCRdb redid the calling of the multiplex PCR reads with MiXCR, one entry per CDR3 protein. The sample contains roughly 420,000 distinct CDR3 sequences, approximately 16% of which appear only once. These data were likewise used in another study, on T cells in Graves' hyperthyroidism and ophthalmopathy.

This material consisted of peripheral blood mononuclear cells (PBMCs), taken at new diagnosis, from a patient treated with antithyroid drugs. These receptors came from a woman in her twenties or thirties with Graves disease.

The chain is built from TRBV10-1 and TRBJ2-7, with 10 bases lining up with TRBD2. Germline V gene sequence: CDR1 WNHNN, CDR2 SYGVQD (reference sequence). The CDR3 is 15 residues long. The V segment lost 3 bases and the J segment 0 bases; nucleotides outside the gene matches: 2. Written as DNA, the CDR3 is TGCGCCAGCAGTGACCGGACTAGCGGCTCCTACGAGCAGTACTTC. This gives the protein CASSDRTSGSYEQYF.

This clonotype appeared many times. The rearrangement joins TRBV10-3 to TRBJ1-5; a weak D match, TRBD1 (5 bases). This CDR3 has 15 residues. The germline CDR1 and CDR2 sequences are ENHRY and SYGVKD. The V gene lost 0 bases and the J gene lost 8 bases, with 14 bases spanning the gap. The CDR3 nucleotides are TGTGCCATCAGTGAGTCGGACGGCCGGGGGGAGCCCCAGCATTTT. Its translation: CAISESDGRGEPQHF.

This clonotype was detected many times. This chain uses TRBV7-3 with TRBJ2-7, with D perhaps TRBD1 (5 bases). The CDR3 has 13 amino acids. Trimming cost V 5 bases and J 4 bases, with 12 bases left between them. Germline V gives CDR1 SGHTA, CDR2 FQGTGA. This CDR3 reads CASSQGLEYEQYF. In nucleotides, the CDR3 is TGTGCCAGCAGCCAGGGTTTAGAGTACGAGCAGTACTTC.

The CDR3 region is CASSLWGRTTDTQYF. CDR3 DNA: TGTGCCAGCAGCCTTTGGGGGAGGACCACAGATACGCAGTATTTT. This chain links TRBV7-2 with TRBJ2-3; the D gene is possibly TRBD2 (6 bases). Between the trimmed V and J ends, which lost 5 bases and 2 bases, there was a span of 14 bases. CDR3 size: 15 residues. Germline CDR1 reads SGHTA; CDR2 reads FQGNSA.

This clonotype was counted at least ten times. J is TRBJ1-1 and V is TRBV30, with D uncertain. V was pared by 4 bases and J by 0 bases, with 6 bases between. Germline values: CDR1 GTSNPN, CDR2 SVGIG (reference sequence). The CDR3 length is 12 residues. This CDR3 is CAWTYMNTEAFF. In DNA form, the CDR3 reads TGTGCCTGGACATATATGAACACTGAAGCTTTCTTT. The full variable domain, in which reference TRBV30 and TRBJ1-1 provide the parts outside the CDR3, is SQTIHQWPATLVQPVGSPLSLECTVEGTSNPNLYWYRQAAGRGLQLLFYSVGIGQISSEVPQNLSASRPQDRQFILSSKKLLLSDSGFYLCAWTYMNTEAFFGQGTRLTVV.

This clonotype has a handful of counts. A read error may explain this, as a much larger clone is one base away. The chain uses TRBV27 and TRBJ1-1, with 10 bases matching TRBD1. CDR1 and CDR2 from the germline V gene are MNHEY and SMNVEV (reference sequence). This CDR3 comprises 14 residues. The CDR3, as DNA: TGTGCCAGCAGACCCCGGGACAGGGGCACTGAAGCTTCCTTT. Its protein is CASRPRDRGTEASF.

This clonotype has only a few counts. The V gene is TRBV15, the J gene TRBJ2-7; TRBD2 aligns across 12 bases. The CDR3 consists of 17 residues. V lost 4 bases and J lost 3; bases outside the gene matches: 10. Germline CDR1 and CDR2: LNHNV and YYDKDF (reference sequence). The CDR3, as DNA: TGTGCCACCAGCATCTCACCCGGGACTAGCGGGTTCTACGAGCAGTACTTC. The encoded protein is CATSISPGTSGFYEQYF.

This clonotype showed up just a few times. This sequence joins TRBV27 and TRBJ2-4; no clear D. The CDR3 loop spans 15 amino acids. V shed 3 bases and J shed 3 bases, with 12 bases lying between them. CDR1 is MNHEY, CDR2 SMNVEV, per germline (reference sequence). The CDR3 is CASSFGTNIKNIQYF. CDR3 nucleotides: TGTGCCAGCAGTTTCGGAACAAATATCAAAAACATTCAGTACTTC.

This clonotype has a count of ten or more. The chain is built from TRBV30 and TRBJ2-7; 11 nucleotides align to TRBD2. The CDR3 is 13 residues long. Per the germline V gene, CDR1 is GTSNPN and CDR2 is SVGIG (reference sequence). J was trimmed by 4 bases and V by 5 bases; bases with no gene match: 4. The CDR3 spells CAWAGTSGYEQYF. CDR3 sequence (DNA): TGTGCCTGGGCCGGGACTAGCGGTTACGAGCAGTACTTC.

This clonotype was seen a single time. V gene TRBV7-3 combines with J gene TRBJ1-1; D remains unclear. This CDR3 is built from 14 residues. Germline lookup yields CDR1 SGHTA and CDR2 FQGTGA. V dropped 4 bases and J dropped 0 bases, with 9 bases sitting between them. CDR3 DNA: TGTGCCAGCAGCTCATCTGCCGTGAACACTGAAGCTTTCTTT. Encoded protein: CASSSSAVNTEAFF.

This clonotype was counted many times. The CDR3 coding sequence is TGTGCCAGCAGTGAACAAGTAGTCGATGAGCAGTTCTTC. This codes for CASSEQVVDEQFF. V and J are TRBV27 and TRBJ2-1; D unclear. From germline, CDR1 is MNHEY and CDR2 SMNVEV (reference sequence). CDR3 length: 13 amino acids. Trimming removed 5 bases from V and 8 bases from J, with 13 bases in between.

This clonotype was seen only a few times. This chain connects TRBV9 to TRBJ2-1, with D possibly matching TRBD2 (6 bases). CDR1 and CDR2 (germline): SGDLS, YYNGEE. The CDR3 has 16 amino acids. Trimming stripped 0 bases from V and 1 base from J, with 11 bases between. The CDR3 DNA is TGTGCCAGCAGCGTAGCTGCCGGAGGGTCCTACAATGAGCAGTTCTTC. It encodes CASSVAAGGSYNEQFF.

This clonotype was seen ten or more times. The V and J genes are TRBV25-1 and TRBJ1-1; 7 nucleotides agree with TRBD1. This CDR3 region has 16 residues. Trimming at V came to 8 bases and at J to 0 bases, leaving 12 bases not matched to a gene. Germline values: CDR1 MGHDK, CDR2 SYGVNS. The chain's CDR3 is CASGGRDSSLNTEAFF. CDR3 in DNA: TGTGCCAGCGGAGGGCGGGACAGCTCTTTGAACACTGAAGCTTTCTTT.

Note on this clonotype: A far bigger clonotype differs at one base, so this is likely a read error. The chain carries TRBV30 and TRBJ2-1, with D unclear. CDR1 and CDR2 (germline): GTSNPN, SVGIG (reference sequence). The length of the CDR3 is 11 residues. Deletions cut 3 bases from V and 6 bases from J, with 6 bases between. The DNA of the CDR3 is TGTGCCTGGAGAAACTTCAATGAGCAGTTCTTC. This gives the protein CAWRNFNEQFF.

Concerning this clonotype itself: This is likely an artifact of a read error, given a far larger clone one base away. CDR3 coding DNA: TGTGCCAGCAGACCAGGGGCAGGGTTTGCGAACACTGAAGCTTTCTTT. Its translation is CASRPGAGFANTEAFF. The J gene is TRBJ1-1, the V gene TRBV12-3 or TRBV12-4, with a tentative D call TRBD1 (6 bases). V was cut by 6 bases and J by 1 base, with 18 bases left in between. CDR3 length: 16 amino acids.

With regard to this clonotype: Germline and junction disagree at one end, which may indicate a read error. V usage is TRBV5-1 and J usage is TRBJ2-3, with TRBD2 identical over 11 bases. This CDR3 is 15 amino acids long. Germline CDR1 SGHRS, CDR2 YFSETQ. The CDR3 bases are TGTGCCAGCAGCAGTAGACTAGCGGGGACAGATACGCAGTATTTT. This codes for CASSSRLAGTDTQYF.

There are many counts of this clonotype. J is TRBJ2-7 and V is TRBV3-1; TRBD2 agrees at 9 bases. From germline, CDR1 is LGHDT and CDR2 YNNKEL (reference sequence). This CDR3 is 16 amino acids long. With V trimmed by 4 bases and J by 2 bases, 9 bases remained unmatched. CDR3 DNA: TGTGCCAGCAGCCTAAGACTAGCGGTCATACCCTACGAGCAGTACTTC. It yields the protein CASSLRLAVIPYEQYF.

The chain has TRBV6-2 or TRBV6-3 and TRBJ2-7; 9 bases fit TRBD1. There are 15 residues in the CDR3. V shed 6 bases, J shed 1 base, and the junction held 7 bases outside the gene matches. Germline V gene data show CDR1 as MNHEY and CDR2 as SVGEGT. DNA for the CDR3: TGTGCCAGCAGACCCCCGGGACAGGGTTCCTACGAGCAGTACTTC. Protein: CASRPPGQGSYEQYF.

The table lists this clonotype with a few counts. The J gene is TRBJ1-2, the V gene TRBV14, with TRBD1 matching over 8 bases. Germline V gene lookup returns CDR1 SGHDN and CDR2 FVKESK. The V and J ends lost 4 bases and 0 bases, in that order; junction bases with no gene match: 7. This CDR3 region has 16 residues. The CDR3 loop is CASSRWTGRANYGYTF. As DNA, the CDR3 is TGTGCCAGCAGCCGATGGACAGGGAGAGCTAACTATGGCTACACCTTC.

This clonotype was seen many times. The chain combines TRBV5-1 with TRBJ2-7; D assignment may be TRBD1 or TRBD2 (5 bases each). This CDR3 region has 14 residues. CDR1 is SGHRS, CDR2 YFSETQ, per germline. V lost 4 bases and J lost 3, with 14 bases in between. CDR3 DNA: TGCGCCAGCAGCCCGGCCGGGGCCTACTACGAGCAGTACTTC. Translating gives CASSPAGAYYEQYF.

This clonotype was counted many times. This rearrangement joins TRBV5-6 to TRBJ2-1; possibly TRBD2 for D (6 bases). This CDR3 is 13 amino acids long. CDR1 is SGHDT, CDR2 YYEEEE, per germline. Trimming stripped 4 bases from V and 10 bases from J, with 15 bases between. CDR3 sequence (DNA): TGTGCCAGCAGCCCGAGGAGGGTTAGGGAGCAGTTCTTC. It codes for CASSPRRVREQFF.

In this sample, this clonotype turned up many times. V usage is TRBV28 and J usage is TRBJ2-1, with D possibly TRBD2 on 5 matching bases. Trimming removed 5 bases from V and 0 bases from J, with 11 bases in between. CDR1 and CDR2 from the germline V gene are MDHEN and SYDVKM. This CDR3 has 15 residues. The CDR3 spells CASSPGESSYNEQFF. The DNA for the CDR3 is TGTGCCAGCAGTCCTGGGGAGAGCTCCTACAATGAGCAGTTCTTC.

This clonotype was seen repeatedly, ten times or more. CDR3 DNA sequence: TGTGCCAGCAGTTATCCCGGGCCGGAGGGAGACGAGCAGTACTTC. This translates into CASSYPGPEGDEQYF. The V gene is TRBV6-5, the J gene TRBJ2-7; possible D gene TRBD2, 6 bases. The germline V and J ends were trimmed by 3 bases and 5 bases, with 17 bases remaining between them. The CDR3 is made up of 15 amino acids. CDR1 is MNHEY, CDR2 SVGAGI, per germline.